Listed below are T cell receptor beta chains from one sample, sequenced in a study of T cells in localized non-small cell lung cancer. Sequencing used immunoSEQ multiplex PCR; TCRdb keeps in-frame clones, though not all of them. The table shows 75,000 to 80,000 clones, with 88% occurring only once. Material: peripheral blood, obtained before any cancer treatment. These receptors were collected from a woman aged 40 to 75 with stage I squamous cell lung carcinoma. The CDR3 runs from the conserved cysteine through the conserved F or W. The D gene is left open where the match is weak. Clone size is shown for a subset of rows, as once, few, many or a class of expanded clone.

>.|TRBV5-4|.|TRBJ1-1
TGTGCCAGCAGCTTCCTGTTGGGGGCCGGTGGTGGTAACACTGAAGCTTTCTTT
CASSFLLGAGGGNTEAFF
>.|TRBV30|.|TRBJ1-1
TGTGCCTGGAGTAGGGACCACAAGAAAGCTTTCTTT
CAWSRDHKKAFF
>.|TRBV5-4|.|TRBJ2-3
TGTGCCAGCAGCTTAATAGTAAGCGGCTCCACAGATACGCAGTATTTT
CASSLIVSGSTDTQYF
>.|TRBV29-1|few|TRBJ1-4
TGCAGCGTTGCCGGGAGCTCTGCAACTAATGAAAAACTGTTTTTT
CSVAGSSATNEKLFF
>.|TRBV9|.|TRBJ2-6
TGTGCCAGCAGCGTGTCGGGGGGCTTCTCTGGGGCCAACGTCCTGACTTTC
CASSVSGGFSGANVLTF
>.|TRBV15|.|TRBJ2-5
TGTGCCACCAGGAACGACTTGCAAGAGACCCAGTACTTC
CATRNDLQETQYF
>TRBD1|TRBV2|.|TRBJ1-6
TGTGCCAGCAGCCAGGACAGGGATAATTCACCCCTCCACTTT
CASSQDRDNSPLHF
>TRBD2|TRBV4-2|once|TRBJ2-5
TGTGCCAGCAGCCAAGGGGGGGGACAAGAGACCCAGTACTTC
CASSQGGGQETQYF
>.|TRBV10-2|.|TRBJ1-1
TGCGCCAGCAGTGAACGACAGGTATACACTGAAGCTTTCTTT
CASSERQVYTEAFF
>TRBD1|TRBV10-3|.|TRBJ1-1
TGTGCCATCAGTAACACAGGGGGGGACACTGAAGCTTTCTTT
CAISNTGGDTEAFF
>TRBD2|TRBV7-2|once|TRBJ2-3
TGTGCCGGCAGCTTAGATGGCTACGCGGGGGCAGATACGCAGTATTTT
CAGSLDGYAGADTQYF
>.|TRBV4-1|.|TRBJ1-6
TGCGCCAGCAGCCAAGAGTGGAGGAATTCACCCCTCCACTTT
CASSQEWRNSPLHF
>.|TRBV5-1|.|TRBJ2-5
TGCGCCAGCAGCGCAATACCGGGACAAGGAGAGACCCAGTACTTC
CASSAIPGQGETQYF
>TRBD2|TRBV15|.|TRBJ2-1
TGTGCCACCAGCAAAGTACTGGCGGGGGGGCACTACAATGAGCAGTTCTTC
CATSKVLAGGHYNEQFF
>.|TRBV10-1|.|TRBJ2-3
TGCGCCAGCATCCCAAAAACAGATACGCAGTATTTT
CASIPKTDTQYF
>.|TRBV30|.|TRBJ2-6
TGTGCCTGGGAATTAACTGGGGCCAACGTCCTGACTTTC
CAWELTGANVLTF
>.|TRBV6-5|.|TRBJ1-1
TGTGCCAGCAGTGATGGGAGGGAAGCTTTCTTT
CASSDGREAFF
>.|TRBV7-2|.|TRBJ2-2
TGTGCCAGCAGCTTAGCGTCCGGACAGTACACCGGGGAGCTGTTTTTT
CASSLASGQYTGELFF
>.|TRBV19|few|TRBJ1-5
TGTGCCAGTAGTGTTCAGGGGTATCAGCCCCAGCATTTT
CASSVQGYQPQHF
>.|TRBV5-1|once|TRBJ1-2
TGCGCCAGCAGCTTGGAGGCAGTAATCTATGGCTACACCTTC
CASSLEAVIYGYTF